The 27 T cell receptor beta chains below were found in one sample sequenced in a study of blood T cell repertoires in COVID-19. Assay: immunoSEQ multiplex PCR; the TCRdb copy retains only in-frame clones and omits some. The sample consists of some 700,000 clones, approximately 90% of them appearing once. The sample was peripheral blood. These receptors were obtained from a woman younger than 30 with acute or convalescent COVID-19.

The rearrangement uses TRBV9 and TRBJ1-6; D is perhaps TRBD1 (6 bases). CDR1 is SGDLS and CDR2 is YYNGEE in the germline V gene. The CDR3 consists of 15 residues. Deletions cut 4 bases from V and 7 bases from J, with 15 bases between. The CDR3 protein is CASSSRVGANSPLHF. DNA of the CDR3: TGTGCCAGCAGCTCCCGTGTGGGGGCCAATTCACCCCTCCACTTT.

This chain links TRBV9 with TRBJ1-6; a weak D match, TRBD1 (5 bases). The V gene's germline CDR1 is SGDLS and CDR2 YYNGEE. The CDR3 runs 15 residues. Trimming stripped 0 bases from V and 7 bases from J, with 11 bases between. DNA of the CDR3: TGTGCCAGCAGCGTAGGGGGGGAGGCCAATTCACCCCTCCACTTT. It translates to CASSVGGEANSPLHF.

V is TRBV5-1 and J is TRBJ1-2, with a possible D match to TRBD1 (6 bases). Germline CDR1 and CDR2: SGHRS and YFSETQ. The V end lost 0 bases, the J end lost 7 bases, and 13 bases lay between the germline ends. The CDR3 runs 14 residues. The CDR3 reads CASSLDREEGGYTF. The CDR3 DNA follows: TGCGCCAGCAGCTTGGACAGGGAAGAGGGTGGCTACACCTTC.

Here the CDR3 reads CAWGEGTGTYEQYF. The CDR3 nucleotides are TGTGCCTGGGGGGAAGGGACAGGGACATACGAGCAGTACTTC. V usage is TRBV30 and J usage is TRBJ2-7, with TRBD1 matching over 9 bases. This CDR3 is 14 amino acids long. From germline, CDR1 is GTSNPN and CDR2 SVGIG (reference sequence). Losses at the gene ends were 5 bases for V and 4 bases for J; bases not matched to a gene: 9. The complete variable domain, with remaining parts taken from reference TRBV30 and TRBJ2-7, reads SQTIHQWPATLVQPVGSPLSLECTVEGTSNPNLYWYRQAAGRGLQLLFYSVGIGQISSEVPQNLSASRPQDRQFILSSKKLLLSDSGFYLCAWGEGTGTYEQYFGPGTRLTVT.

This clone was seen just once. In DNA form, the CDR3 reads TGCGCCAGCAGCATAATGCCAGTCGGGGGGGCCACCACAGATACGCAGTATTTT. Its protein is CASSIMPVGGATTDTQYF. This rearrangement joins TRBV4-3 to TRBJ2-3; 8 nucleotides align to TRBD2. Looked up from germline, CDR1 is LGHNA and CDR2 is YSLEER. The CDR3 sequence is 18 residues long. With V trimmed by 5 bases and J by 2 bases, 15 bases remained unmatched.

This sequence joins TRBV6-5 and TRBJ1-1; D might be TRBD1 (5 bases). Looked up from germline, CDR1 is MNHEY and CDR2 is SVGAGI. CDR3 length equals 10 residues. Trimming removed 7 bases from V and 7 bases from J, with 7 bases in between. CDR3 in DNA: TGTGCCAGCACGGGGGGTGAAGCTTTCTTT. Amino acid sequence: CASTGGEAFF.

The chain joins TRBV6-5 to TRBJ2-7; 7 bases map to TRBD1. CDR1 and CDR2 (germline): MNHEY, SVGAGI. The V segment lost 5 bases and the J segment 3 bases; nucleotides outside the gene matches: 4. The CDR3 has 13 amino acids. This chain's CDR3 is CASSRGTDYEQYF. Written as DNA, the CDR3 is TGTGCCAGCAGTAGAGGGACAGACTACGAGCAGTACTTC.

The chain carries TRBV6-6 and TRBJ2-1; D remains unclear. The germline gives CDR1 MNHNY, CDR2 SVGAGI (reference sequence). The V end lost 2 bases, the J end lost 6 bases, and 8 bases lay between the germline ends. The CDR3 spans 13 residues. CDR3 loop: CASSYLEANEQFF. In DNA, the CDR3 is TGTGCCAGCAGTTACCTTGAAGCCAATGAGCAGTTCTTC.

The chain recombines TRBV6-5 with TRBJ2-7; 7 bases fit TRBD2. Germline values: CDR1 MNHEY, CDR2 SVGAGI. J lost 2 bases, V lost 2 bases, and 6 bases had no gene match. The CDR3 length is 15 residues. The DNA of the CDR3 is TGTGCCAGCAGTTACAGCTTGGGGGGGGCCTACGAGCAGTACTTC. Translating gives CASSYSLGGAYEQYF.

This clone was counted a single time. V is TRBV7-9 and J is TRBJ1-2; D may be TRBD1 (5 bases). The germline gives CDR1 SEHNR, CDR2 FQNEAQ (reference sequence). Trimming removed 4 bases from V and 4 bases from J, with 10 bases in between. The CDR3 totals 13 residues. The CDR3 DNA is TGTGCCAGCAGCTCCGGACAAGTCTATGGCTACACCTTC. Translation: CASSSGQVYGYTF.

V is TRBV19 and J is TRBJ1-1; D may be TRBD1 (5 bases). The germline CDR1 and CDR2 sequences are LNHDA and SQIVND (reference sequence). The CDR3 runs 14 residues. Deletions cut 7 bases from V and 3 bases from J, with 15 bases between. The CDR3 DNA reads as TGTGCCAGTACCGTGGACAAGTTGGACACTGAAGCTTTCTTT. Its translation is CASTVDKLDTEAFF.

The chain couples TRBV11-2 to TRBJ1-2; D ambiguous. The CDR3 is 16 amino acids. The V gene's germline CDR1 is SGHAT and CDR2 FQNNGV. Trimming removed 4 bases at V and 4 bases at J, with 19 bases between. Here the CDR3 DNA reads TGTGCCAGCAGCTCCCATCCACAGTGGGCAGGCTATGGCTACACCTTC. This translates into CASSSHPQWAGYGYTF.

This sequence joins TRBV5-4 and TRBJ2-3; 7 nucleotides align to TRBD2. The CDR3 is 16 residues long. The V and J ends lost 4 bases and 2 bases, in that order; junction bases with no gene match: 10. Germline V lookup: CDR1 SGHNT, CDR2 YYREEE (reference sequence). The CDR3 bases are TGTGCCAGCAGCGATCATCGGACTAGGGTCACAGATACGCAGTATTTT. Translated: CASSDHRTRVTDTQYF.

This sequence joins TRBV18 and TRBJ2-7, with TRBD1 identical over 9 bases. CDR3 length equals 14 residues. Germline lookup yields CDR1 KGHSH and CDR2 LQKENI. The junction had 4 bases not matched to a gene; V was cut back by 5 bases and J by 2 bases. The CDR3 DNA sequence: TGTGCCAGCTCATCCGGGACAGGGACCTACGAGCAGTACTTC. Its translation is CASSSGTGTYEQYF.

This clone was seen only once. This chain uses TRBV6-2 or TRBV6-3 with TRBJ1-1; the D gene is possibly TRBD1 (6 bases). The CDR3 has 15 amino acids. Per the germline V gene, CDR1 is MNHEY and CDR2 is SVGEGT. Trimming shortened V by 6 bases and J by 6 bases, and 20 bases separated the two germline ends. CDR3 amino acids: CASRYGGQGTPEAFF. DNA of the CDR3: TGTGCCAGCAGGTACGGGGGCCAGGGTACCCCTGAAGCTTTCTTT.

The V call is TRBV5-5, the J call TRBJ1-5; D unclear. The CDR3 has 17 amino acids. Trimming took 0 bases from V and 3 from J, leaving 16 bases between them. Germline V lookup: CDR1 SGHKS, CDR2 YYEKEE (reference sequence). CDR3 sequence: CASSLGLKNGINQPQHF. Written as DNA, the CDR3 is TGTGCCAGCAGCTTGGGACTAAAAAATGGGATCAATCAGCCCCAGCATTTT.

The chain uses TRBV5-1 and TRBJ1-1, with 7 nucleotides matching TRBD1. The CDR3 contains 14 residues. The V gene end was trimmed by 4 bases and the J gene end by 5 bases; junction bases not matched to a gene: 8. Per the germline V gene, CDR1 is SGHRS and CDR2 is YFSETQ. The CDR3 loop is CASSAETGRTEAFF. CDR3 nucleotides: TGCGCCAGCAGCGCGGAGACAGGGAGAACTGAAGCTTTCTTT.

The chain uses TRBV29-1 and TRBJ2-7; possible D gene TRBD1, 6 bases. V was clipped by 4 bases and J by 3 bases, with 13 bases between them. The CDR3 spans 13 residues. CDR1 SQVTM and CDR2 ANQGSEA come from the germline V gene. This CDR3 reads CSVVSDSNYEQYF. The CDR3, as DNA: TGCAGCGTTGTGTCGGACAGCAACTACGAGCAGTACTTC.

Concerning this clone: The same CDR3 arises from other DNA sequences in this sample as well. The genes are TRBV5-1 and TRBJ1-4; 9 bases match TRBD1. Per germline, CDR1 SGHRS and CDR2 YFSETQ. The CDR3 consists of 14 residues. Losses at the gene ends were 4 bases for V and 5 bases for J; bases not matched to a gene: 3. The CDR3 sequence: CASSLGTGNEKLFF. CDR3 sequence (DNA): TGCGCCAGCAGCCTCGGGACAGGGAATGAAAAACTGTTTTTT.

The chain has TRBV30 and TRBJ1-2; unclear D gene. The ends were cut back, 7 bases at V and 13 bases at J, with 10 bases in the middle. The germline CDR1 and CDR2 sequences are GTSNPN and SVGIG (reference sequence). This CDR3 region has 8 residues. The CDR3 sequence: CASLFFTF. CDR3 bases: TGTGCCTCCTTGTTCTTCACCTTC.

This sequence joins TRBV19 and TRBJ2-2, with D possibly TRBD1 on 5 matching bases. Deletions cut 6 bases from V and 4 bases from J, with 9 bases between. The CDR3 is made up of 13 amino acids. CDR1 LNHDA and CDR2 SQIVND come from the germline V gene (reference sequence). CDR3 amino acids: CASSRQPTGELFF. In DNA form, the CDR3 reads TGTGCCAGTAGCCGACAGCCCACCGGGGAGCTGTTTTTT.

The gene calls are TRBV4-1 and TRBJ1-4; D is ambiguous. Germline-derived CDR1 and CDR2 are MGHRA and YSYEKL. There are 16 residues in the CDR3. V lost 2 bases, J lost 3 bases, and 13 bases lay in between. The CDR3 sequence is CASSQPGSLANEKLFF. In DNA form, the CDR3 reads TGCGCCAGCAGCCAACCCGGGAGCTTGGCTAATGAAAAACTGTTTTTT.

The J gene is TRBJ1-2, the V gene TRBV30, with D possibly TRBD1 on 6 matching bases. Germline CDR1 and CDR2: GTSNPN and SVGIG (reference sequence). The CDR3 covers 13 residues. Trimming shortened V by 7 bases and J by 7 bases, and 19 bases separated the two germline ends. CDR3 in amino acids: CASTGKFRLGYTF. The CDR3 region has the DNA TGTGCCTCCACAGGGAAATTTCGTCTTGGCTACACCTTC. The full variable domain, in which reference TRBV30 and TRBJ1-2 provide the parts outside the CDR3, is SQTIHQWPATLVQPVGSPLSLECTVEGTSNPNLYWYRQAAGRGLQLLFYSVGIGQISSEVPQNLSASRPQDRQFILSSKKLLLSDSGFYLCASTGKFRLGYTFGSGTRLTVV.

V usage is TRBV18 and J usage is TRBJ2-1, with 8 bases lining up with TRBD2. The CDR3 contains 15 residues. The junction had 4 bases not matched to a gene; V was cut back by 1 base and J by 5 bases. Germline V gene lookup returns CDR1 KGHSH and CDR2 LQKENI. The CDR3 DNA reads as TGTGCCAGCTCACCACGAAGCGGGGGCCACAATGAGCAGTTCTTC. This encodes CASSPRSGGHNEQFF.

The table lists this clone with a count of one. The chain carries TRBV27 and TRBJ2-5; 14 bases line up with TRBD2. The V and J ends lost 6 bases and 7 bases, in that order; junction bases with no gene match: 10. CDR3 length equals 16 residues. In germline, CDR1 is MNHEY, CDR2 SMNVEV (reference sequence). The CDR3 nucleotides read TGTGCCAGCAGCCGGGGACTAGCGGGGGTCATGGGGACCCAGTACTTC. Its translation: CASSRGLAGVMGTQYF.

The chain joins TRBV19 to TRBJ2-3; 9 bases agree with TRBD1. The CDR3 covers 15 residues. Germline lookup yields CDR1 LNHDA and CDR2 SQIVND (reference sequence). J was trimmed by 3 bases and V by 8 bases; bases with no gene match: 9. CDR3 nucleotides: TGTGCCAGTCAATGGACAGGGGTAAGGACAGATACGCAGTATTTT. It specifies CASQWTGVRTDTQYF.

V is TRBV15 and J is TRBJ2-1; 7 nucleotides match TRBD2. In germline, CDR1 is LNHNV, CDR2 YYDKDF (reference sequence). With 0 bases clipped from V and 7 bases from J, the junction kept 9 bases outside the gene matches. This CDR3 is 16 amino acids long. CDR3 in amino acids: CATSRDFSGGLNEQFF. The CDR3 DNA reads as TGTGCCACCAGCAGAGATTTTTCGGGGGGTTTGAATGAGCAGTTCTTC.